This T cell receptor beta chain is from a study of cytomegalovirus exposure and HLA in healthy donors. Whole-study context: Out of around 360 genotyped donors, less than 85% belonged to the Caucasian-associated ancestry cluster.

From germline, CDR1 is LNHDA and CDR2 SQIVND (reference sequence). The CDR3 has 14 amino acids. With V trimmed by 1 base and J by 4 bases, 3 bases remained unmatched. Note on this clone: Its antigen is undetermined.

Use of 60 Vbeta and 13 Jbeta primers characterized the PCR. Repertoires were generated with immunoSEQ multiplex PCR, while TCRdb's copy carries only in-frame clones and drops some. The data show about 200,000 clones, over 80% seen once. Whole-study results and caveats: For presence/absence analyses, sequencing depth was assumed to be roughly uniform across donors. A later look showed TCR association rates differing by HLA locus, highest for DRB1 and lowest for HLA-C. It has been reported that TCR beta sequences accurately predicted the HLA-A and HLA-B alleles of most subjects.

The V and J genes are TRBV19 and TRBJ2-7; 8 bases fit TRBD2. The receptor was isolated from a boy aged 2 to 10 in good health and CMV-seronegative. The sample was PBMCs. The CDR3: CASSIAGGRYEQYF. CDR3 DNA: TGTGCCAGTAGTATAGCGGGAGGGCGGTACGAGCAGTACTTC.